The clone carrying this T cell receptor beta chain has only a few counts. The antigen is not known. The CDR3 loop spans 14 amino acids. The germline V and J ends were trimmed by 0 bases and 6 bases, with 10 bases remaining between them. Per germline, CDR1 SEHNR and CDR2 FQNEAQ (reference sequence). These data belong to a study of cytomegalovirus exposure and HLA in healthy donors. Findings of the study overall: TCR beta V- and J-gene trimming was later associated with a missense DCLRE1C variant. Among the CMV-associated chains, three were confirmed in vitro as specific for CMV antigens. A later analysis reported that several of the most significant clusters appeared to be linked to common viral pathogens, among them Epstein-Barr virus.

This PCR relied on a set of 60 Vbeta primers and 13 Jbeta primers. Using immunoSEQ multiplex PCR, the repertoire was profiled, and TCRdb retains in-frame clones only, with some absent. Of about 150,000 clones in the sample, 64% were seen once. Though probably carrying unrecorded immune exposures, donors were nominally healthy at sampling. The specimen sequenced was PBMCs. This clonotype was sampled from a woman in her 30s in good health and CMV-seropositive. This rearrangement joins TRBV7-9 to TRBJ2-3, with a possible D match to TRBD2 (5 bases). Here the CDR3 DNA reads TGTGCCAGCAGCTTAGCGGGAGATGGGGATACGCAGTATTTT. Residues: CASSLAGDGDTQYF.